A single sample is the source of the 5 T cell receptor beta chains below, sequenced in a study of cytomegalovirus exposure and HLA in healthy donors. In the PCR, 60 Vbeta and 13 Jbeta primers were used. The repertoire was sequenced with immunoSEQ multiplex PCR; TCRdb's copy has only in-frame clones and lacks some. Among roughly 200,000 clones listed, over 80% were seen once. Sample: PBMCs. The source of these receptors is a boy younger than 10 in good health and CMV-seronegative.

The rearrangement uses TRBV2 and TRBJ1-6; 11 bases align to TRBD1. Germline CDR1 is SNHLY and CDR2 is FYNNEI. V lost 3 bases to trimming and J lost 8 bases; unmatched junction nucleotides: 3. The CDR3 covers 15 residues. The chain's CDR3 is CASSDRDRGYSPLHF. The CDR3 DNA is TGTGCCAGCAGTGACCGGGACAGGGGGTATTCACCCCTCCACTTT.

The gene calls are TRBV5-5 and TRBJ2-7; perhaps TRBD2 as D (5 bases). This CDR3 contains 12 residues. Trimming removed 1 base at V and 5 bases at J, with 7 bases between. Germline V gene data show CDR1 as SGHKS and CDR2 as YYEKEE (reference sequence). CDR3 amino acids: CASSLSGNEQYF. The CDR3 DNA reads as TGTGCCAGCAGCTTGTCGGGAAACGAGCAGTACTTC.

The chain links TRBV7-9 to TRBJ2-2, with TRBD1 as a possible D gene (5 bases). V lost 1 base, J lost 3 bases, and 12 bases lay in between. Germline CDR1 is SEHNR and CDR2 is FQNEAQ (reference sequence). This CDR3 has 16 amino acids. CDR3 in amino acids: CASSLVAGRYTGELFF. The DNA of the CDR3 is TGTGCCAGCAGCTTAGTAGCAGGGCGGTACACCGGGGAGCTGTTTTTT.

The chain couples TRBV28 to TRBJ2-3; 7 positions match TRBD2. Germline V CDR1 and CDR2: MDHEN, SYDVKM. CDR3 length: 15 residues. J was trimmed by 0 bases and V by 6 bases; bases with no gene match: 6. CDR3 nucleotides: TGTGCCAGCAGCACCTACGGGAGGAGCACAGATACGCAGTATTTT. It yields the protein CASSTYGRSTDTQYF.

Concerning this clone itself: An end of the junction does not agree with germline; a read error may underlie this. This chain connects TRBV27 to TRBJ1-2, with TRBD1 as a possible D gene (6 bases). CDR1 MNHEY and CDR2 SMNVEV come from the germline V gene (reference sequence). This CDR3 has 13 amino acids. CDR3 nucleotides: TGTGCCAGCAGCCCCCAGGGACACTATGGCTACCCCTTC. Translated, it gives CASSPQGHYGYPF.